This T cell receptor beta chain stems from a study of blood T cell repertoires in COVID-19. Study background: In each case, the material was cDNA or gDNA derived from T cells, B-cell-depleted T cells, or PBMCs.

Original methodology: Nucleated cell number was recorded as an estimate derived from reference gene primer amplification. Profiling relied on immunoSEQ multiplex PCR, and the TCRdb table lists in-frame clones only, not all of them. The V and J calls and clone size come from that table; D and trimming were worked out from the DNA. This sample has about 150,000 clones; over 70% occur once, and the top ten carry about 6%. V lost 0 bases to trimming and J lost 6 bases, with 8 bases between them. The CDR3 loop spans 13 amino acids. Germline V gene data show CDR1 as SGHRS and CDR2 as YFSETQ. The chain uses TRBV5-1 and TRBJ2-3; D is perhaps TRBD2 (5 bases). The origin of this receptor is a man aged 80 or over with acute or convalescent COVID-19. The specimen sequenced was peripheral blood. The DNA for the CDR3 is TGCGCCAGCAGCTTGGCGGGGATTGATACGCAGTATTTT. Amino acid sequence: CASSLAGIDTQYF. Full variable domain (missing parts from reference TRBV5-1 and TRBJ2-3): KAGVTQTPRYLIKTRGQQVTLSCSPISGHRSVSWYQQTPGQGLQFLFEYFSETQRNKGNFPGRFSGRQFSNSRSEMNVSTLELGDSALYLCASSLAGIDTQYFGPGTRLTVL.